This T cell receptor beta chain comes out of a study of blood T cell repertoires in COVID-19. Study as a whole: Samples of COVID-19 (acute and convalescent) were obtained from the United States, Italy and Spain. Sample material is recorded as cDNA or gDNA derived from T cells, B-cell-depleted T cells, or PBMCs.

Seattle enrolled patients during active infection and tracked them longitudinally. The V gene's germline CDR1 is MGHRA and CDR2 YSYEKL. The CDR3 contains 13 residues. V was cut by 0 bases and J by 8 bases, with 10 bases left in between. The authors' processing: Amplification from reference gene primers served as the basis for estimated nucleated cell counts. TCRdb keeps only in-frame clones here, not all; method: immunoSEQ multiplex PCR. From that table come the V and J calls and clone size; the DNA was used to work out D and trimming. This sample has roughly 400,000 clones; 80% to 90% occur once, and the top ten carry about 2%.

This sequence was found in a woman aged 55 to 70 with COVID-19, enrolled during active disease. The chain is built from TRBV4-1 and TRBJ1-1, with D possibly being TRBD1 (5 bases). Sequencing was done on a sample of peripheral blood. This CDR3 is CASSQEGWGEAFF. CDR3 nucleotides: TGCGCCAGCAGCCAAGAGGGATGGGGCGAAGCTTTCTTT.